These T cell receptor beta chains were read from a single sample in a study of graft-versus-host responses after intestinal transplantation. The protocol was immunoSEQ multiplex PCR, while the TCRdb copy is restricted to in-frame clones and leaves out a portion. The sample has roughly 20,000 clones, approximately 40% seen once. Source: alloreactive CD8+ T cells from a mixed lymphocyte reaction culture, taken before intestinal transplant. The receptors derive from a human patient who received an intestinal transplant. Each CDR3 is given with its conserved first and last residue. Fields, in order: J gene, clone size, V gene, D gene, CDR3 protein, CDR3 DNA. D genes are given only for firm matches. Clone size, where shown, is once, few, many, or a class for clones that have expanded.

TRBJ1-4 few TRBV27 TRBD1 CASTPDRRNEKLFF TGTGCCAGCACCCCGGACAGGAGAAATGAAAAACTGTTTTTT
TRBJ2-5 - TRBV19 TRBD2 CASSVLAGETQYF TGTGCCAGTAGCGTACTAGCGGGAGAGACCCAGTACTTC
TRBJ2-7 - TRBV10-3 - CAIRDGSYEQYF TGTGCCATCAGGGACGGCTCCTACGAGCAGTACTTC
TRBJ1-2 - TRBV6-5 TRBD1 CASSYHTGDNGYTF TGTGCCAGCAGTTACCACACAGGGGATAATGGCTACACCTTC
TRBJ2-7 - TRBV7-9 - CASSPDLGLVSEQYF TGTGCCAGCAGCCCCGACCTTGGACTCGTTTCCGAGCAGTACTTC
TRBJ1-5 - TRBV28 TRBD1 CASSLGTGVLGNQPQHF TGTGCCAGCAGTTTAGGTACAGGGGTCCTTGGCAATCAGCCCCAGCATTTT
TRBJ1-5 - TRBV7-3 - CASSPEPGQPQHF TGTGCCAGCAGCCCCGAACCCGGGCAGCCCCAGCATTTT
TRBJ2-3 - TRBV7-8 TRBD2 CASSSRLAASTDTQYF TGTGCCAGCAGCTCCCGACTAGCGGCTAGCACAGATACGCAGTATTTT
TRBJ2-3 - TRBV29-1 - CSVLSADTQYF TGCAGCGTACTATCTGCAGATACGCAGTATTTT
TRBJ2-2 few TRBV19 - CASLGWGSGELFF TGTGCCAGTCTCGGGTGGGGATCCGGGGAGCTGTTTTTT
TRBJ2-7 - TRBV5-1 TRBD1 CASSSGQSYEQYF TGCGCCAGCAGCTCGGGACAGTCCTACGAGCAGTACTTC
TRBJ2-5 - TRBV28 - CASSPPLGETQYF TGTGCCAGCAGTCCCCCTCTAGGGGAGACCCAGTACTTC
TRBJ2-2 - TRBV5-1 TRBD2 CASHGTSGLTANTGELFF TGCGCCAGCCATGGGACTAGCGGGTTAACGGCGAACACCGGGGAGCTGTTTTTT
TRBJ2-2 - TRBV7-8 - CASSLIAQAATGELFF TGTGCCAGCAGCTTAATTGCACAGGCAGCCACCGGGGAGCTGTTTTTT
TRBJ2-1 few TRBV7-3 - CASSPFGSVSYNEQFF TGTGCCAGCAGCCCCTTTGGTTCAGTCTCCTACAATGAGCAGTTCTTC
TRBJ2-7 medium-sized TRBV7-3 TRBD2 CASSWTSGSEQYF TGTGCCAGCAGCTGGACTAGCGGGAGCGAGCAGTACTTC
TRBJ2-1 few TRBV2 - CASHPLVPSNEQFF TGTGCCAGCCATCCCCTGGTGCCGAGCAATGAGCAGTTCTTC
TRBJ1-1 - TRBV6-5 - CASSEMGPVAEAFF TGTGCCAGCAGTGAAATGGGGCCGGTGGCTGAAGCTTTCTTT
TRBJ2-1 - TRBV6-6 TRBD2 CASSYGASGYNEQFF TGTGCCAGCAGTTACGGAGCTAGCGGTTACAATGAGCAGTTCTTC
TRBJ2-7 - TRBV30 - CAAQLWGEQYF TGTGCCGCCCAGCTGTGGGGCGAGCAGTACTTC
TRBJ2-2 - TRBV27 - CASSYSTGLGLSGELFF TGTGCCAGCAGCTATTCGACAGGTCTTGGCCTATCCGGGGAGCTGTTTTTT
TRBJ2-7 - TRBV27 TRBD2 CASSLTGTIFSYEQYF TGTGCCAGCAGTTTAACCGGGACTATCTTCTCCTACGAGCAGTACTTC
TRBJ2-5 medium-sized TRBV18 - CASSLLAAGPQETQYF TGTGCCAGCTCACTACTAGCCGCCGGCCCTCAAGAGACCCAGTACTTC
TRBJ2-2 medium-sized TRBV10-3 TRBD2 CAISEASGSAANTGELFF TGTGCCATCAGTGAGGCTAGCGGGAGTGCCGCGAACACCGGGGAGCTGTTTTTT
TRBJ2-1 - TRBV28 TRBD2 CASSPSGWERDRYNEQFF TGTGCCAGCAGCCCCTCGGGGTGGGAGCGGGATAGGTACAATGAGCAGTTCTTC
TRBJ2-7 - TRBV6-5 TRBD2 CASSYSGGRALTEQYF TGTGCCAGCAGTTACTCGGGCGGGAGGGCCCTGACCGAGCAGTACTTC
TRBJ1-1 medium-sized TRBV30 - CAWSWTGNTEAFF TGTGCCTGGAGCTGGACTGGGAACACTGAAGCTTTCTTT
TRBJ1-1 - TRBV7-9 - CASSVGSPSSEAFF TGTGCCAGCAGCGTAGGGTCCCCCTCCAGCGAAGCTTTCTTT
TRBJ2-1 - TRBV14 - CASSGGLMRNEQFF TGTGCCAGCAGCGGGGGACTTATGAGGAATGAGCAGTTCTTC
TRBJ2-2 - TRBV6-4 - CASSNEIGELFF TGTGCCAGCAGTAACGAGATCGGGGAGCTGTTTTTT
TRBJ2-7 - TRBV28 TRBD2 CASVTSGRVYEQYF TGTGCCAGCGTAACTAGCGGGAGGGTTTACGAGCAGTACTTC
TRBJ1-1 once TRBV27 - CASSLEGGTEAFF TGTGCCAGCAGTTTAGAAGGGGGCACTGAAGCTTTCTTT
TRBJ1-2 - TRBV11-3 - CASSWTTGNYGYTF TGTGCCAGCAGCTGGACTACAGGGAACTATGGCTACACCTTC
TRBJ2-1 - TRBV5-6 - CASSSGTVSYNEQFF TGTGCCAGCAGCTCTGGGACCGTCTCCTACAATGAGCAGTTCTTC
TRBJ2-7 - TRBV19 - CASSVDGSGLGEQYF TGTGCCAGTAGTGTGGACGGTTCGGGGCTGGGCGAGCAGTACTTC
TRBJ2-1 - TRBV27 - CASSFGGPYNEQFF TGTGCCAGCAGTTTTGGGGGGCCGTACAATGAGCAGTTCTTC
TRBJ2-1 few TRBV9 TRBD2 CASSALAGSYNEQFF TGTGCCAGCAGCGCTTTAGCGGGCTCCTACAATGAGCAGTTCTTC
TRBJ2-7 few TRBV7-3 - CASSLEVSRGEQYF TGTGCCAGCAGCTTAGAAGTATCTAGAGGCGAGCAGTACTTC
TRBJ2-7 - TRBV7-9 - CASSSISGTSYEQYF TGTGCCAGCAGCTCAATTTCCGGGACCTCCTACGAGCAGTACTTC
TRBJ2-7 - TRBV6-6 - CASTQRLGRPYEQYF TGTGCCAGCACCCAGAGACTCGGCCGCCCCTACGAGCAGTACTTC
TRBJ2-7 few TRBV6-5 TRBD2 CASRGLAYEQYF TGTGCCAGCCGCGGACTAGCCTACGAGCAGTACTTC